One and the same sample provided the 29 T cell receptor beta chains below, sequenced in a study of graft-versus-host responses after intestinal transplantation. No antigen has been identified for these receptors. Libraries were prepared by immunoSEQ multiplex PCR; TCRdb keeps only in-frame clonotypes and omits some of them. The sample has more than 80,000 clones; less than 90% are singletons. The sample in question was unstimulated CD4+ T cells sorted from spleen or lymph node cells, obtained before transplant. These receptors all stem from a human donor who was the organ donor for an intestinal transplant.

The chain combines TRBV19 with TRBJ2-5; a weak D match, TRBD2 (7 bases). The CDR3 is made up of 16 amino acids. V dropped 4 bases and J dropped 0 bases, with 15 bases sitting between them. The germline CDR1 and CDR2 sequences are LNHDA and SQIVND (reference sequence). As DNA, the CDR3 is TGTGCCAGTAGTAAAAGGGGGGGGTCGTACCAAGAGACCCAGTACTTC. Amino acids: CASSKRGGSYQETQYF. Complete variable domain (other parts from reference TRBV19 and TRBJ2-5): DGGITQSPKYLFRKEGQNVTLSCEQNLNHDAMYWYRQDPGQGLRLIYYSQIVNDFQKGDIAEGYSVSREKKESFPLTVTSAQKNPTAFYLCASSKRGGSYQETQYFGPGTRLLVL.

V usage is TRBV2 and J usage is TRBJ2-1; 8 bases fit TRBD1. Per the germline V gene, CDR1 is SNHLY and CDR2 is FYNNEI. V lost 6 bases, J lost 3 bases, and 7 bases stayed unmatched. CDR3 size: 15 residues. The DNA of the CDR3 is TGTGCCAGCAGACCTCAGGGGGCTGTCTACAATGAGCAGTTCTTC. The encoded protein is CASRPQGAVYNEQFF.

The J gene is TRBJ1-1, the V gene TRBV4-1; D remains unclear. The CDR3 runs 14 residues. Germline lookup yields CDR1 MGHRA and CDR2 YSYEKL. Trimming shortened V by 3 bases and J by 4 bases, and 12 bases separated the two germline ends. CDR3 region: CASSHPNQATEAFF. CDR3 nucleotides: TGCGCCAGCAGCCATCCCAATCAGGCCACTGAAGCTTTCTTT.

The DNA for the CDR3 is TGCGCCAGCAGCCATGCCGGGACAGGGTCTTCCTATGGCTACACCTTC. Encoded protein: CASSHAGTGSSYGYTF. V and J are TRBV4-3 and TRBJ1-2, with 9 bases aligning to TRBD1. This CDR3 is 16 amino acids long. Germline V lookup: CDR1 LGHNA, CDR2 YSLEER. V gave up 3 bases and J gave up 4 bases; unmatched junction bases: 9.

The chain employs TRBV6-6 and TRBJ2-5; D might be TRBD2 (6 bases). Germline values: CDR1 MNHNY, CDR2 SVGAGI (reference sequence). V lost 2 bases to trimming and J lost 1 base, with 11 bases between them. CDR3 length: 15 amino acids. CDR3 sequence (DNA): TGTGCCAGCAGTTACCCCCAACTAGCCCAAGAGACCCAGTACTTC. It codes for CASSYPQLAQETQYF.

This clone was detected only once. The rearrangement joins TRBV9 to TRBJ2-6; 7 positions agree with TRBD1. The CDR3 runs 16 residues. J gave up 0 bases and V 8 bases, and 8 bases lay outside the gene matches. Germline assignment: CDR1 SGDLS and CDR2 YYNGEE. CDR3 residues: CASRDSPYSGANVLTF. The DNA of the CDR3 is TGTGCCAGTAGGGACAGTCCCTACTCTGGGGCCAACGTCCTGACTTTC. The full variable domain, in which reference TRBV9 and TRBJ2-6 provide the parts outside the CDR3, is DSGVTQTPKHLITATGQRVTLRCSPRSGDLSVYWYQQSLDQGLQFLIQYYNGEERAKGNILERFSAQQFPDLHSELNLSSLELGDSALYFCASRDSPYSGANVLTFGAGSRLTVL.

The rearrangement joins TRBV25-1 to TRBJ2-1; possibly TRBD1 for D (6 bases). The CDR3 sequence is 15 residues long. With 1 base removed from V and 8 bases from J, the gap between germline ends came to 15 bases. Germline V gene lookup returns CDR1 MGHDK and CDR2 SYGVNS. The DNA for the CDR3 is TGTGCCAGCAGTGAATTGTGGGGGCGCGACGATGAGCAGTTCTTC. Encoded protein: CASSELWGRDDEQFF.

This chain connects TRBV2 to TRBJ2-1; possible D gene TRBD2, 7 bases. CDR3 length equals 15 residues. The germline gives CDR1 SNHLY, CDR2 FYNNEI. Deletions cut 6 bases from V and 0 bases from J, with 12 bases between. CDR3 in amino acids: CASRAGASSYNEQFF. In DNA form, the CDR3 reads TGTGCCAGCAGGGCGGGGGCCTCCTCCTACAATGAGCAGTTCTTC.

The chain recombines TRBV6-4 with TRBJ1-3; D might be TRBD1 (5 bases). The CDR3 is 16 amino acids. Trimming removed 3 bases from V and 0 bases from J, with 12 bases in between. Germline CDR1 and CDR2: MRHNA and SNTAGT. The CDR3 region is CASSDSLDSSGNTIYF. CDR3 sequence (DNA): TGTGCCAGCAGTGATTCCCTTGACAGCTCTGGAAACACCATATATTTT.

The sample holds one count of this clone. The rearrangement uses TRBV19 and TRBJ2-7; 7 nucleotides match TRBD2. This CDR3 has 15 amino acids. Germline V gene sequence: CDR1 LNHDA, CDR2 SQIVND (reference sequence). The ends lost 4 bases at V and 3 bases at J; junction bases unmatched: 9. The CDR3 is CASSNWRENHYEQYF. The CDR3, as DNA: TGTGCCAGTAGTAATTGGCGGGAGAACCACTACGAGCAGTACTTC.

This rearrangement joins TRBV6-5 to TRBJ1-1, with TRBD1 as a possible D gene (6 bases). The CDR3 is made up of 13 amino acids. Trimming took 5 bases from V and 1 from J, leaving 8 bases between them. Looked up from germline, CDR1 is MNHEY and CDR2 is SVGAGI. CDR3 DNA sequence: TGTGCCAGCAGTCAGGGGCGGAACACTGAAGCTTTCTTT. Its protein product is CASSQGRNTEAFF.

Details on this clone: The germline gene is not matched at one end of the junction; a read error may be the cause. The chain joins TRBV7-7 to TRBJ2-2, with 7 nucleotides matching TRBD1. The V gene's germline CDR1 is SSHAT and CDR2 FNYEAQ (reference sequence). The CDR3 length is 16 residues. CDR3 amino acids: CASSPRQGILTGELFF. The DNA of the CDR3 is TGTGCTAGCAGCCCCCGACAGGGCATCCTTACCGGGGAGCTGTTTTTT.

V gene TRBV5-6 combines with J gene TRBJ2-1; a possible D gene is TRBD2 (6 bases). This CDR3 has 17 amino acids. The V gene's germline CDR1 is SGHDT and CDR2 YYEEEE. The germline V and J ends were trimmed by 5 bases and 3 bases, with 21 bases remaining between them. The DNA of the CDR3 is TGTGCCAGCAGTTACTTTCGTATCTCCGGGAGCTACAATGAGCAGTTCTTC. Protein sequence: CASSYFRISGSYNEQFF. The variable domain in full, completed from reference TRBV5-6 and TRBJ2-1, reads DAGVTQSPTHLIKTRGQQVTLRCSPKSGHDTVSWYQQALGQGPQFIFQYYEEEERQRGNFPDRFSGHQFPNYSSELNVNALLLGDSALYLCASSYFRISGSYNEQFFGPGTRLTVL.

V usage is TRBV2 and J usage is TRBJ2-2, with 7 nucleotides matching TRBD1. V shed 4 bases and J 5 bases; nucleotides not matched to a gene: 13. CDR1 and CDR2 from the germline V gene are SNHLY and FYNNEI. The CDR3 spans 17 residues. In DNA, the CDR3 is TGTGCCAGCAGTGCAACCCCTGACAGGGCTTGGACCGGGGAGCTGTTTTTT. Protein: CASSATPDRAWTGELFF.

This clone was found once. This chain joins TRBV11-2 and TRBJ1-2; perhaps TRBD1 as D (6 bases). The ends were cut back, 5 bases at V and 4 bases at J, with 11 bases in the middle. CDR3 size: 13 residues. Germline assignment: CDR1 SGHAT and CDR2 FQNNGV. The CDR3 loop is CASSLDSIYGYTF. The CDR3 nucleotides read TGTGCCAGCAGCCTGGACAGCATCTATGGCTACACCTTC.

The rearrangement uses TRBV28 and TRBJ1-1; D is possibly TRBD1 (5 bases). The length of the CDR3 is 14 residues. V was clipped by 4 bases and J by 14 bases, with 23 bases between them. The germline V gene encodes CDR1 MDHEN and CDR2 SYDVKM. The CDR3 is CASSSPPGTSFAFF. As DNA, the CDR3 is TGTGCCAGCAGTTCCCCCCCCGGGACTTCCTTTGCGTTCTTT.

J is TRBJ2-2 and V is TRBV11-2; 8 bases agree with TRBD2. CDR1 is SGHAT, CDR2 FQNNGV, per germline. This CDR3 contains 15 residues. Trimming took 1 base from V and 6 from J; bases not matched to a gene: 4. CDR3 sequence: CASSLAPSGSGELFF. In DNA, the CDR3 is TGTGCCAGCAGCTTAGCCCCTAGCGGGTCCGGGGAGCTGTTTTTT. Full variable domain (rest looked up from reference TRBV11-2 and TRBJ2-2): EAGVAQSPRYKIIEKRQSVAFWCNPISGHATLYWYQQILGQGPKLLIQFQNNGVVDDSQLPKDRFSAERLKGVDSTLKIQPAKLEDSAVYLCASSLAPSGSGELFFGEGSRLTVL.

As to this clone: This CDR3 is missing its conserved last phenylalanine or tryptophan, likely due to a read error. The chain is built from TRBV23-1 and TRBJ2-7; weak D call: TRBD2 (6 bases). TRBV23-1 is classed as an ORF, of uncertain function. The CDR3 contains 14 residues. Trimming removed 4 bases at V and 0 bases at J, with 10 bases between. CDR3 region: CASSPLALSYEQYL. Written as DNA, the CDR3 is TGCGCCAGCAGTCCGCTAGCGCTCTCCTACGAGCAGTACCTC.

The chain couples TRBV7-8 to TRBJ2-6, with D maybe TRBD2 (5 bases). There are 15 residues in the CDR3. Trimming pared 2 bases from V and 2 bases from J, leaving 7 bases between. CDR1 and CDR2 (germline): SGHVS, FQNEAQ. The CDR3: CASSLTRAGANVLTF. CDR3 bases: TGTGCCAGCAGCTTAACGCGGGCTGGGGCCAACGTCCTGACTTTC.

The J gene is TRBJ2-7, the V gene TRBV13, with a weak D call TRBD2 (6 bases). Germline V CDR1 and CDR2: PRHDT, FYEKMQ (reference sequence). V was pared by 4 bases and J by 3 bases, with 7 bases between. There are 12 residues in the CDR3. CDR3: CASSSRGYEQYF. CDR3 DNA: TGTGCCAGCAGCTCGCGGGGCTACGAGCAGTACTTC.

The J gene is TRBJ1-1, the V gene TRBV18, with a possible D match to TRBD1 (5 bases). Trimming took off 6 bases at V and 5 bases at J, with 22 bases between the two ends. The CDR3 consists of 16 residues. Germline CDR1 reads KGHSH; CDR2 reads LQKENI. CDR3 amino acids: CASSPRGGIAGTEAFF. CDR3 DNA sequence: TGTGCCAGCTCCCCCCGGGGGGGGATAGCCGGGACTGAAGCTTTCTTT.

V gene TRBV5-1 combines with J gene TRBJ2-3; TRBD2 agrees at 11 bases. There are 15 residues in the CDR3. Germline CDR1 is SGHRS and CDR2 is YFSETQ. Losses at the gene ends were 0 bases for V and 6 bases for J; bases not matched to a gene: 3. The CDR3 is CASSLGTSGGDTQYF. CDR3 sequence (DNA): TGCGCCAGCAGCTTGGGTACTAGCGGGGGTGATACGCAGTATTTT.

The chain has TRBV2 and TRBJ2-1; 8 positions agree with TRBD2. The CDR3 is 15 residues long. V gave up 0 bases and J gave up 2 bases; unmatched junction bases: 0. The germline V gene encodes CDR1 SNHLY and CDR2 FYNNEI. The CDR3 region has the DNA TGTGCCAGCAGTGAAGCTAGCGGGGCCTACAATGAGCAGTTCTTC. Encoded protein: CASSEASGAYNEQFF.

This chain uses TRBV6-1 with TRBJ2-1; 7 positions match TRBD1. The CDR3 is 14 amino acids. V trimming: 2 bases; J trimming: 2 bases; junction bases outside the gene matches: 0. CDR1 is MNHNS, CDR2 SASEGT, per germline. CDR3 DNA sequence: TGTGCCAGCAGTGAACAGGGGGCCTACAATGAGCAGTTCTTC. It is translated as CASSEQGAYNEQFF.

V is TRBV15 and J is TRBJ2-5, with 9 bases that match TRBD2. The CDR3 is made up of 15 amino acids. CDR1 and CDR2 from the germline V gene are LNHNV and YYDKDF (reference sequence). The ends lost 2 bases at V and 2 bases at J; junction bases unmatched: 3. The CDR3 reads CATSRMTSGQETQYF. CDR3 DNA sequence: TGTGCCACCAGCAGAATGACTAGCGGACAAGAGACCCAGTACTTC.

The rearrangement links TRBV6-6 to TRBJ2-3; D uncertain. V was cut by 8 bases and J by 2 bases, with 11 bases left in between. Germline values: CDR1 MNHNY, CDR2 SVGAGI (reference sequence). This CDR3 has 13 residues. DNA of the CDR3: TGTGCCAGCCTGACGGGTCTCACAGATACGCAGTATTTT. Its protein product is CASLTGLTDTQYF.

CDR3 loop: CAISDPTVKGRNSPLHF. Written as DNA, the CDR3 is TGTGCCATCAGTGACCCGACAGTGAAGGGGAGGAATTCACCCCTCCACTTT. The rearrangement links TRBV10-3 to TRBJ1-6; the D gene is possibly TRBD1 (5 bases). Trimming shortened V by 3 bases and J by 7 bases, and 19 bases separated the two germline ends. The CDR3 runs 17 residues. Germline assignment: CDR1 ENHRY and CDR2 SYGVKD.

The chain links TRBV4-2 to TRBJ2-5, with D possibly being TRBD2 (6 bases). The CDR3 totals 14 residues. Trimming shortened V by 0 bases and J by 1 base, and 6 bases separated the two germline ends. The germline V gene encodes CDR1 LGHNA and CDR2 YNFKEQ. The CDR3 spells CASSQEGLQETQYF. The CDR3 DNA follows: TGTGCCAGCAGCCAAGAGGGACTCCAAGAGACCCAGTACTTC.

The V gene is TRBV4-2, the J gene TRBJ2-5; D might be TRBD2 (6 bases). The germline CDR1 and CDR2 sequences are LGHNA and YNFKEQ. The CDR3 sequence is 16 residues long. V dropped 2 bases and J dropped 3 bases, with 16 bases sitting between them. The CDR3 nucleotides are TGTGCCAGCAGCCAAAGATGGAGCGGAGGGGAAGAGACCCAGTACTTC. Amino acids: CASSQRWSGGEETQYF.